This T cell receptor (beta chain) was identified in a study of blood T cell repertoires in COVID-19. About the research overall: PBMCs, B-cell-depleted T cells, or T cells provided the cDNA or gDNA that made up the material.

The CDR3 totals 15 residues. Germline V gives CDR1 GTSNPN, CDR2 SVGIG (reference sequence). Trimming cost V 1 base and J 3 bases; bases outside gene matches: 7. This clone was seen a handful of times. Per the study methods: Nucleated cell counts were estimated from reference gene primer amplification. The table came from immunoSEQ multiplex PCR; TCRdb's copy has only in-frame clones and leaves some out. Clone size and V and J calls were adopted from that table, with D and trimming inferred from the DNA. The table has about 150,000 clones, around 84% seen once. Enrolled through a virtual design, the participants were between 18 and 89 years of age and came from roughly 22 US areas.

The receptor was derived from a woman in her fifties or sixties who had been exposed to COVID-19. V is TRBV30 and J is TRBJ1-1; 8 bases match TRBD1. Sequenced material: PBMCs or T cells enriched from blood (not recorded which). The CDR3 nucleotides read TGTGCCTGGAGTGGCCGGACAGGGATCTACACTGAAGCTTTCTTT. It encodes CAWSGRTGIYTEAFF.